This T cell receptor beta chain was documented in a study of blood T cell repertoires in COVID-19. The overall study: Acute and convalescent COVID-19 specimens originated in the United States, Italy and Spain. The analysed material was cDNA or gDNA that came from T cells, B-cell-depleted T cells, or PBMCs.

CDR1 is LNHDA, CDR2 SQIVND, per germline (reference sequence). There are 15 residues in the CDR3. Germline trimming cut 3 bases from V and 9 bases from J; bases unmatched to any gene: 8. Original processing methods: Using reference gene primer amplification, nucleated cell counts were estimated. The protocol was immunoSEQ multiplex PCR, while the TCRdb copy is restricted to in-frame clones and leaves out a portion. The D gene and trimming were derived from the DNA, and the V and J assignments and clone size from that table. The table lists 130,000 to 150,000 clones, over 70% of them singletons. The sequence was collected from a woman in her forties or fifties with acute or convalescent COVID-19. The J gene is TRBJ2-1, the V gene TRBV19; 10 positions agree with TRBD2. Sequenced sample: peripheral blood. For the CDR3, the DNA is TGTGCCAGTAGTATCTCCAGCGGGAGGGCCCGTGAGCAGTTCTTC. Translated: CASSISSGRAREQFF. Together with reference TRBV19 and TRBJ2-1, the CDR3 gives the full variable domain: DGGITQSPKYLFRKEGQNVTLSCEQNLNHDAMYWYRQDPGQGLRLIYYSQIVNDFQKGDIAEGYSVSREKKESFPLTVTSAQKNPTAFYLCASSISSGRAREQFFGPGTRLTVL.